This TCR beta chain was captured in a study of blood T cell repertoires in COVID-19. Repertoires were generated with immunoSEQ multiplex PCR, while TCRdb's copy carries only in-frame clones and drops some. The sample contains thousands of clones, about 87% of which appear only once. Germline CDR1 is SGDLS and CDR2 is YYNGEE. The CDR3 contains 14 residues. The V and J ends lost 3 bases and 5 bases, in that order; junction bases with no gene match: 5. This chain connects TRBV9 to TRBJ2-5, with 9 bases fitting TRBD2. Sequences were obtained from peripheral blood. The origin of this receptor is a human donor in a cohort sampled during active COVID-19. CDR3 region: CASSGGRAGETQYF. CDR3 sequence (DNA): TGTGCCAGCAGCGGCGGGAGGGCCGGGGAGACCCAGTACTTC.